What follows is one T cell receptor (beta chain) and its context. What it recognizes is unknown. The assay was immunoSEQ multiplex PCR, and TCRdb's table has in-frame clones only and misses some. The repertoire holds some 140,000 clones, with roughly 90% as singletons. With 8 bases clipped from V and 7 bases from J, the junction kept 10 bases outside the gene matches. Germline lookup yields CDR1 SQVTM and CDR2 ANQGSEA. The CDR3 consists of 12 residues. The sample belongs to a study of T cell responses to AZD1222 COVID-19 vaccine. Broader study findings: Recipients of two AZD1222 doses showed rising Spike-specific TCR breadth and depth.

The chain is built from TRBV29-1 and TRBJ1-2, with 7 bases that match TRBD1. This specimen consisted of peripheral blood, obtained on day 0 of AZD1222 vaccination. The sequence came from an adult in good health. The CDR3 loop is CSFGDRERGYTF. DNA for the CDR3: TGCAGCTTCGGAGACAGGGAGCGTGGCTACACCTTC. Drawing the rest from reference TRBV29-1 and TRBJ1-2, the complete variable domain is SAVISQKPSRDICQRGTSLTIQCQVDSQVTMMFWYRQQPGQSLTLIATANQGSEATYESGFVIDKFPISRPNLTFSTLTVSNMSPEDSSIYLCSFGDRERGYTFGSGTRLTVV.